This T cell receptor beta chain was identified during a study of PD-1 blockade in classical Hodgkin lymphoma (dated by TCRdb to the early 2020s). Concerning the study at large: Nivolumab dosing was 3 mg/kg intravenously every 2 weeks, continuing until either disease progression or unacceptable toxicity. To define a peripheral blood immune signature of response to PD-1 blockade in classical Hodgkin lymphoma, the study combined TCR beta sequencing with CyTOF.

At the junction V is shortened by 0 bases and J by 0 bases, with 6 bases in between. The CDR3 goes from the cysteine to the phenylalanine over 14 residues. Left in the record is the CDR3 DNA by itself, 42 bases read in frame from the first base. According to the germline V gene, CDR1 reads SGHDT and CDR2 reads YYEEEE. Results and caveats for the whole study, not just this receptor: A significant rise by C4D1 was seen in CD4+ but not CD8+ TCR diversity (p=0.0027 vs p=0.16), with the rise being most apparent in complete responders (p=0.02). Diversity was lower in patients who began nivolumab less than 1 year after ASCT, so these patients were left out of later analyses to avoid confounding by immune reconstitution. Trial patients achieving complete response had baseline diversity similar to newly diagnosed patients, whereas partial responders and progressors had significantly lower diversity. Baseline TCR diversity was reported to be lower in newly diagnosed patients than in healthy donors, and even lower in relapsed/refractory patients. Only a single clinical trial cohort was studied, and what caused the repertoire differences, possibly disease activity or prior therapy, remained undefined.

The Qiagen DNeasy kit was used to extract genomic DNA from unsorted PBMCs and from the negatively selected CD4+ and CD8+ fractions. TCR beta CDR3 regions were subjected to amplification by immunoSEQ multiplex PCR with primers that anneal to V and J segments. A synthetic immune receptor repertoire was used to minimize amplification bias, and any remaining bias was removed computationally after sequencing. In the paper's pipeline: Custom Python scripts were used to quantify repertoire diversity as the Shannon entropy index. Unsorted, CD4+ and CD8+ repertoires were analyzed separately, except in combined analyses where CD4+ and CD8+ sequences were merged in silico. A clone was considered expanded if an increase in frequency of at least 2-fold after treatment relative to C1D1 was found, and a pseudocount of 0.5 was applied to clones undetected at baseline. Singleton clones were defined as clones with 0 or 1 copy at C1D1, and non-singleton clones were defined as clones with 2 or more copies. Clones expanded in unsorted samples were labelled as CD4+, CD8+ or unknown by matching protein sequences in sorted samples from the same patient. Diversity changes from C1D1 to C4D1 were tested in paired samples using Wilcoxon tests. The table comes from immuneACCESS by way of TCRdb, which keeps in-frame sequences with V and J called. Part of the clones is missing from these tables; in studies checked, under half for an unresolved V gene and the rest for unknown reasons. The V and J calls and clone size come from that table; D and trimming were worked out from the DNA. The sample has 12,000 to 15,000 clones on record, about 86% of them singletons. Approximately 4.2% of the sample is held by the ten biggest clonotypes.

Note on this clone: The antigen it binds to is not known. Base qualities are not at hand, and no much larger clone is one base apart.

The time point label, as the study defines it: cycle 1 day 1 (C1D1), immediately before nivolumab initiation. Every trial patient had relapsed after autologous stem cell transplantation, and cohorts A, B and C differed in prior brentuximab vedotin exposure. The trial cohort comprised 60 or so patients with relapsed/refractory classical Hodgkin lymphoma whose best overall responses were complete response, partial response or progressive disease. Single-agent nivolumab was administered to trial patients in the multi-cohort phase II CheckMate 205 trial. An independent review committee assessed best overall response by applying the 2007 International Working Group response criteria. Trial PBMCs were collected just before the start of nivolumab (C1D1) and during therapy at cycle 2 day 1 and cycle 4 day 1. Peripheral blood was collected in 8 mL Vacutainer Cell Preparation Tubes, from which PBMCs were isolated by centrifugation and then cryopreserved.

This clonotype originated in a human donor with classical Hodgkin lymphoma. The sequence links TRBV5-6 to TRBJ1-1; a confident D gene designation cannot be given. Sequenced material: peripheral blood mononuclear cells (PBMCs), taken at baseline. Read as DNA, the sequence is TGTGCCAGCAGCTTGGAAGGGATGAACACTGAAGCTTTCTTT. The translation is CASSLEGMNTEAFF.